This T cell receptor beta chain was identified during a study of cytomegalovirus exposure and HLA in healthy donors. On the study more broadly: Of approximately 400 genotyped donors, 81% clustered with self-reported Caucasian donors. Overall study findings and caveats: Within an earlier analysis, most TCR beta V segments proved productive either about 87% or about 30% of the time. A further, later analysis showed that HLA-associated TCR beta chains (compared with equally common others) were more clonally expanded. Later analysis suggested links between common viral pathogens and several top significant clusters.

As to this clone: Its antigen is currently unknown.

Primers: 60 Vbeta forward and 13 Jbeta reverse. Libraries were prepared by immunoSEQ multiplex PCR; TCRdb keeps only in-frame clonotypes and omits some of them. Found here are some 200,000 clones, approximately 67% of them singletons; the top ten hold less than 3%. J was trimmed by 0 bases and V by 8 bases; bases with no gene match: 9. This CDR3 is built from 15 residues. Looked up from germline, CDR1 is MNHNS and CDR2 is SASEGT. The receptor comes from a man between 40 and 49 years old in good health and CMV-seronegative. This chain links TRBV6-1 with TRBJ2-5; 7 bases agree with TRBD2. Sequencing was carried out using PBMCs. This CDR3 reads CASAGDFQYQETQYF. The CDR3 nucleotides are TGTGCCAGCGCGGGGGACTTCCAATACCAAGAGACCCAGTACTTC.